A single sample is the source of the 28 T cell receptor beta chains below, sequenced in a study of cytomegalovirus exposure and HLA in healthy donors. Researchers ran the PCR with 60 Vbeta and 13 Jbeta primers. Method: immunoSEQ multiplex PCR; TCRdb's copy keeps in-frame clones and lacks some. This table has some 150,000 clones, roughly 85% appearing once. What was sequenced was PBMCs. These receptors were obtained from a woman aged 18 to 35 in good health and CMV-seronegative.

V usage is TRBV29-1 and J usage is TRBJ2-6; TRBD1 aligns across 11 bases. The CDR3 extends over 16 amino acids. J was trimmed by 4 bases and V by 7 bases; bases with no gene match: 9. Germline values: CDR1 SQVTM, CDR2 ANQGSEA. The CDR3, as DNA: TGCAGCGCCGCGGGACAGGGGGTCGGCGGGGCCAACGTCCTGACTTTC. Translated: CSAAGQGVGGANVLTF.

The gene calls are TRBV28 and TRBJ2-7; possible D gene TRBD1, 6 bases. The V gene's germline CDR1 is MDHEN and CDR2 SYDVKM. The length of the CDR3 is 16 residues. Trimming stripped 6 bases from V and 3 bases from J, with 21 bases between. The CDR3 region is CASSPPPGTSHYEQYF. The CDR3 bases are TGTGCCAGCAGCCCTCCCCCCGGGACATCCCACTACGAGCAGTACTTC.

J is TRBJ1-2 and V is TRBV10-3; TRBD1 matches at 12 bases. The V segment lost 2 bases and the J segment 6 bases; nucleotides outside the gene matches: 13. The CDR3 has 18 residues. Germline values: CDR1 ENHRY, CDR2 SYGVKD. CDR3 sequence reads: CAISEPGTGGEFPHGYTF. DNA of the CDR3: TGTGCCATCAGTGAGCCAGGGACAGGGGGCGAGTTTCCCCATGGCTACACCTTC.

The chain employs TRBV9 and TRBJ2-2; unclear D gene. This CDR3 contains 14 residues. Trimming removed 2 bases from V and 8 bases from J, with 13 bases in between. Germline assignment: CDR1 SGDLS and CDR2 YYNGEE. CDR3 in amino acids: CASSVPPERGELFF. CDR3 sequence (DNA): TGTGCCAGCAGCGTCCCTCCCGAGCGAGGGGAGCTGTTTTTT.

This clone was detected only once. The DNA of the CDR3 is TGTGCCAGCAGCCGCCGGGACAGGGATATCAATGAGCAGTTCTTC. Protein: CASSRRDRDINEQFF. The V gene is TRBV14, the J gene TRBJ2-1; 9 bases fit TRBD1. This CDR3 is 15 amino acids long. Per the germline V gene, CDR1 is SGHDN and CDR2 is FVKESK. Trimming cost V 4 bases and J 6 bases; bases outside gene matches: 7.

The chain recombines TRBV28 with TRBJ1-2; D may be TRBD1 (6 bases). This CDR3 has 17 residues. Trimming removed 2 bases at V and 8 bases at J, with 24 bases between. Germline V lookup: CDR1 MDHEN, CDR2 SYDVKM. This CDR3 is CASSLGAAGTFSGGYTF. Written as DNA, the CDR3 is TGTGCCAGCAGTTTAGGGGCCGCAGGGACATTCTCCGGGGGCTACACCTTC.

This chain connects TRBV28 to TRBJ2-4; D gene uncertain. The CDR3 covers 16 residues. The germline V gene encodes CDR1 MDHEN and CDR2 SYDVKM. V dropped 2 bases and J dropped 0 bases, with 11 bases sitting between them. The CDR3 here is CASSLPLGRAKNIQYF. The CDR3 coding sequence is TGTGCCAGCAGTTTACCTCTAGGTAGAGCCAAAAACATTCAGTACTTC.

CDR3 amino acids: CASSPLPGTGSSGNTIYF. DNA of the CDR3: TGTGCCAGCTCACCACTGCCCGGGACAGGCTCCTCTGGAAACACCATATATTTT. This chain uses TRBV18 with TRBJ1-3; 8 bases map to TRBD1. The germline V gene encodes CDR1 KGHSH and CDR2 LQKENI. This CDR3 has 18 amino acids. V gave up 1 base and J gave up 0 bases; unmatched junction bases: 8.

This chain links TRBV5-1 with TRBJ2-7, with no clear D. Per the germline V gene, CDR1 is SGHRS and CDR2 is YFSETQ. V shed 0 bases and J shed 4 bases, with 11 bases lying between them. There are 14 residues in the CDR3. The CDR3 loop is CASSLENREYEQYF. As DNA, the CDR3 is TGCGCCAGCAGCTTGGAAAACCGAGAATACGAGCAGTACTTC.

This chain joins TRBV7-9 and TRBJ1-5; 7 positions match TRBD1. This CDR3 region has 15 residues. Germline assignment: CDR1 SEHNR and CDR2 FQNEAQ (reference sequence). V was pared by 5 bases and J by 6 bases, with 10 bases of the junction left unmatched. CDR3: CASSPGAQGGQPQHF. The DNA of the CDR3 is TGTGCCAGCAGCCCCGGGGCCCAGGGGGGTCAGCCCCAGCATTTT.

This chain joins TRBV27 and TRBJ2-3; the D is unclear. CDR1 is MNHEY, CDR2 SMNVEV, per germline (reference sequence). The V end lost 5 bases, the J end lost 0 bases, and 21 bases lay between the germline ends. This CDR3 spans 18 amino acids. CDR3 sequence reads: CASSGPPPNSSSTDTQYF. CDR3 coding DNA: TGTGCCAGCAGTGGCCCACCCCCGAACAGTTCTAGCACAGATACGCAGTATTTT.

A single count supports this clone. The chain joins TRBV21-1 to TRBJ2-2; the tabulated D call, TRBD1, remains unverified against the DNA. TRBV21-1 is given as a pseudogene. The CDR3 covers 14 residues. The CDR3 bases are TGTGCCAGCAGCAAACGGTCAGGGACCGGGGAGCTGTTTTTT. Protein: CASSKRSGTGELFF.

This sequence joins TRBV2 and TRBJ2-3, with 7 positions matching TRBD2. The ends lost 8 bases at V and 1 base at J; junction bases unmatched: 9. This CDR3 is 15 amino acids long. Germline V gene lookup returns CDR1 SNHLY and CDR2 FYNNEI. CDR3 DNA: TGTGCCAGCGCCGCCCGGCTAGCGGGCACAGATACGCAGTATTTT. It encodes CASAARLAGTDTQYF.

The chain couples TRBV15 to TRBJ2-1; a possible D gene is TRBD1 (7 bases). The germline CDR1 and CDR2 sequences are LNHNV and YYDKDF (reference sequence). The CDR3 length is 18 residues. The V and J ends lost 0 bases and 0 bases respectively, with 15 bases between them. CDR3 region: CATSREGQGGASYNEQFF. The DNA for the CDR3 is TGTGCCACCAGCAGAGAGGGTCAGGGGGGCGCCTCCTACAATGAGCAGTTCTTC.

V usage is TRBV6-5 and J usage is TRBJ2-3; 9 bases fit TRBD1. The germline CDR1 and CDR2 sequences are MNHEY and SVGAGI. The CDR3 is 12 residues long. V shed 8 bases and J 8 bases; nucleotides not matched to a gene: 5. This chain's CDR3 is CASGTGPTTQYF. DNA for the CDR3: TGTGCCAGCGGGACAGGGCCTACTACGCAGTATTTT.

With regard to this clone: Other nucleotide sequences in the sample specify the same CDR3. The rearrangement joins TRBV6-5 to TRBJ1-2, with D unresolved. From germline, CDR1 is MNHEY and CDR2 SVGAGI. This CDR3 has 14 residues. V was cut by 7 bases and J by 4 bases, with 16 bases left in between. CDR3 in DNA: TGTGCCAGCACCATGGACTCGATCGGCTATGGCTACACCTTC. As protein: CASTMDSIGYGYTF.

J is TRBJ1-5 and V is TRBV28, with 8 bases aligning to TRBD1. Looked up from germline, CDR1 is MDHEN and CDR2 is SYDVKM. The CDR3 has 15 amino acids. V gave up 6 bases and J gave up 2 bases; unmatched junction bases: 6. Here the CDR3 reads CASSRTGYRNQPQHF. CDR3 nucleotides: TGTGCCAGCAGCAGGACAGGGTATCGCAATCAGCCCCAGCATTTT.

This clone was observed a handful of times. This CDR3 is also generated by other DNA sequences in the sample. The chain links TRBV14 to TRBJ2-7, with 10 positions matching TRBD2. The CDR3 has 14 amino acids. The germline V gene has CDR1 SGHDN and CDR2 FVKESK. The trim removed 4 bases at V and 2 bases at J, leaving 2 bases unmatched. The CDR3 protein is CASSRLAGAYEQYF. As DNA, the CDR3 is TGTGCCAGCAGCCGCCTAGCGGGGGCCTACGAGCAGTACTTC.

The rearrangement links TRBV5-1 to TRBJ2-3; 9 positions agree with TRBD1. The junction had 12 bases not matched to a gene; V was cut back by 4 bases and J by 6 bases. The CDR3 loop spans 16 amino acids. Germline CDR1 is SGHRS and CDR2 is YFSETQ. The CDR3 bases are TGCGCCAGCAGCAGTCCGGGACAGGGAGATTCGGATACGCAGTATTTT. Its translation: CASSSPGQGDSDTQYF.

Comments on this clone: The limits of the CDR3 on the DNA are not certain, so only TCRdb's listed CDR3 is given. The chain recombines TRBV28 with TRBJ1-3; TRBD1 is taken as the D call from the table, unchecked against the DNA. The CDR3 spans 15 amino acids, including both terminal residues. Germline V gene data show CDR1 as MDHEN and CDR2 as SYDVKM. The CDR3 is CASSTSTASGNTIYF.

The chain has TRBV18 and TRBJ2-3; the D gene is possibly TRBD2 (6 bases). Deletions cut 0 bases from V and 6 bases from J, with 19 bases between. Germline V CDR1 and CDR2: KGHSH, LQKENI. There are 17 residues in the CDR3. The CDR3 spells CASSPPLGLPDGDTQYF. The DNA of the CDR3 is TGTGCCAGCTCACCACCCCTGGGACTCCCGGACGGCGATACGCAGTATTTT. Looking up the rest from reference TRBV18 and TRBJ2-3 gives the full variable domain: NAGVMQNPRHLVRRRGQEARLRCSPMKGHSHVYWYRQLPEEGLKFMVYLQKENIIDESGMPKERFSAEFPKEGPSILRIQQVVRGDSAAYFCASSPPLGLPDGDTQYFGPGTRLTVL.

Note on this clone: Other DNA sequences in this sample translate to the same CDR3. The chain uses TRBV27 and TRBJ1-5; D may be TRBD1 (5 bases). The CDR3 has 15 residues. Germline CDR1 MNHEY, CDR2 SMNVEV (reference sequence). The ends were cut back, 8 bases at V and 1 base at J, with 15 bases in the middle. For the CDR3, the DNA is TGTGCCAGCCGACAGTTTGCAGGAAGCAATCAGCCCCAGCATTTT. Translating it yields CASRQFAGSNQPQHF.

The J gene is TRBJ2-7, the V gene TRBV4-3; tentative D call: TRBD2 (5 bases). Germline V gene lookup returns CDR1 LGHNA and CDR2 YSLEER. The CDR3 is 14 amino acids. Trimming removed 0 bases at V and 3 bases at J, with 9 bases between. DNA for the CDR3: TGCGCCAGCAGCCAAGACGGGGAACGCTACGAGCAGTACTTC. The encoded protein is CASSQDGERYEQYF.

The chain couples TRBV6-4 to TRBJ2-5; weak D call: TRBD2 (5 bases). There are 12 residues in the CDR3. V gave up 3 bases and J gave up 8 bases, with 10 bases separating them. Germline V gene data show CDR1 as MRHNA and CDR2 as SNTAGT. The CDR3 protein is CASSEWLATQYF. The CDR3 bases are TGTGCCAGCAGTGAGTGGCTAGCTACCCAGTACTTC.

The chain joins TRBV28 to TRBJ1-4; no firm D call. V lost 2 bases and J 2 bases, leaving 9 bases between the germline ends. Germline V gene lookup returns CDR1 MDHEN and CDR2 SYDVKM. The CDR3 covers 15 residues. The CDR3 here is CASSLNGRTNEKLFF. In DNA, the CDR3 is TGTGCCAGCAGTTTAAACGGCAGGACTAATGAAAAACTGTTTTTT.

This chain joins TRBV5-8 and TRBJ2-1; TRBD2 aligns across 7 bases. The CDR3 is made up of 15 amino acids. In germline, CDR1 is SGHTS, CDR2 YDEGEE. The V segment lost 9 bases and the J segment 0 bases; nucleotides outside the gene matches: 9. For the CDR3, the DNA is TGTGCCACCGAGATGGGCGGGAGCTCCTACAATGAGCAGTTCTTC. The encoded protein is CATEMGGSSYNEQFF.

The genes are TRBV6-6 and TRBJ2-1; a weak D match, TRBD1 (6 bases). Germline lookup yields CDR1 MNHNY and CDR2 SVGAGI (reference sequence). V was shortened by 0 bases and J by 8 bases, with 8 bases between the two germline ends. The CDR3 runs 13 residues. The CDR3 reads CASSYSTGYEQFF. In DNA, the CDR3 is TGTGCCAGCAGTTACTCCACAGGGTATGAGCAGTTCTTC.

This clone is a singleton in its sample. The chain uses TRBV2 and TRBJ1-1; TRBD1 matches 11 bases. This CDR3 is 15 amino acids long. J lost 1 base, V lost 3 bases, and 1 base had no gene match. Per the germline V gene, CDR1 is SNHLY and CDR2 is FYNNEI. The CDR3 region is CASSEGQGENTEAFF. As DNA, the CDR3 is TGTGCCAGCAGTGAGGGACAGGGGGAGAACACTGAAGCTTTCTTT.